Listed below are T cell receptor beta chains from one sample, sequenced in a study of OX40 agonist ivuxolimab in advanced cancers. Clones were read by immunoSEQ multiplex PCR, and TCRdb kept only the in-frame ones, dropping some. The sample includes 55,000 to 85,000 clones, 75% to 85% of them seen just once. The sample in question was CD4+ or CD8+ T cells sorted from blood, obtained in a trial of the OX40 agonist ivuxolimab. These receptors all come from an adult with an advanced solid tumor such as melanoma, head and neck, liver or kidney cancer. CDR3s include the opening cysteine and the closing phenylalanine or tryptophan.

v_call,j_call,cdr3_aa
TRBV6-1,TRBJ1-1,CASSVTGGLPNTEAFF
TRBV5-4,TRBJ2-7,CASSVLRDEYEQYF
TRBV19,TRBJ2-4,CASSIGGTVYIQYF
TRBV7-9,TRBJ1-4,CASSGEKLFF
TRBV2,TRBJ2-7,CASSTQQGYEQYF
TRBV19,TRBJ2-3,CASSISGTSGPDTQYF
TRBV6-6,TRBJ1-1,CASGKIRVGTEAFF
TRBV7-4,TRBJ1-5,CASSLVSGRSNQPQHF
TRBV6-1,TRBJ1-6,CASSEVGGSSYNSPLHF
TRBV19,TRBJ2-3,CASAKTSGGADTQYF
TRBV2,TRBJ1-1,CASRGRAMNTEAFF
TRBV6-5,TRBJ1-3,CASTEVGRGNTIYF
TRBV19,TRBJ1-1,CASTSLNTEAFF
TRBV4-2,TRBJ1-1,CASSQGPIGGQSEAFF
TRBV19,TRBJ1-2,CASSIVGQGRDYGYTF
TRBV12-5,TRBJ2-3,CASGLVLRGHGTDTQYF
TRBV25-1,TRBJ2-1,CASSEFNEQFF
TRBV27,TRBJ1-1,CASSEWGDIEAFF
TRBV27,TRBJ2-5,CASSRQGAETQYF
TRBV6-1,TRBJ2-7,CASTKGGVRTYEQYF
TRBV10-2,TRBJ1-4,CASSSGHRVEKLFF
TRBV19,TRBJ2-5,CASSQGGNIAETQYF
TRBV5-8,TRBJ2-7,CASGSGGLRGEQYF
TRBV11-2,TRBJ2-3,CASSLVRGRTDTQYF